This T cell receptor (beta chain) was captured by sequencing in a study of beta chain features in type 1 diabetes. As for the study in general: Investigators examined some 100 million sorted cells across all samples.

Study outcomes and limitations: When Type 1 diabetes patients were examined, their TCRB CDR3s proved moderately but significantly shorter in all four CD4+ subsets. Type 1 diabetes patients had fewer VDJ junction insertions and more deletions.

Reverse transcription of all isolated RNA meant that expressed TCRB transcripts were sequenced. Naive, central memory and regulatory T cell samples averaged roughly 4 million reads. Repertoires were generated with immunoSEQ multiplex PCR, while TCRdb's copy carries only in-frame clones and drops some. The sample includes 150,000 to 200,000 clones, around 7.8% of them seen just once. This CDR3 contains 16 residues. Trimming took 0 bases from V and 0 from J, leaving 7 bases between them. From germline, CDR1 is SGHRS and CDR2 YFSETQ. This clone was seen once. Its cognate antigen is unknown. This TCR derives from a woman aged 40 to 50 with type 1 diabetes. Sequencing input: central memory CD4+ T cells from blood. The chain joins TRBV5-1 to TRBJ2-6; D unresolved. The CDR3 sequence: CASSLAPGSGANVLTF. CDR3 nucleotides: TGCGCCAGCAGCTTGGCCCCGGGCTCTGGGGCCAACGTCCTGACTTTC. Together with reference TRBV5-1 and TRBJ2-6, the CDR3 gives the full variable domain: KAGVTQTPRYLIKTRGQQVTLSCSPISGHRSVSWYQQTPGQGLQFLFEYFSETQRNKGNFPGRFSGRQFSNSRSEMNVSTLELGDSALYLCASSLAPGSGANVLTFGAGSRLTVL.